These T cell receptor beta chains were read from a single sample in a study of cytomegalovirus exposure and HLA in healthy donors. Only in-frame clones appear in the TCRdb table, and some are missing; sequencing was by immunoSEQ multiplex PCR. The sample carries approximately 120,000 clones, roughly 95% recorded once. Sequencing used PBMCs. These receptors were collected from a man between 18 and 35 years old in good health and CMV-seronegative. Each CDR3 is given with its conserved first and last residue. Not all rows give a size; the values are once, few, many and, for expanded clones, a class.

v_call,clone_size,j_call,cdr3_aa
TRBV14,-,TRBJ1-1,CASSQRQVRNTEAFF
TRBV2,once,TRBJ2-1,CASSDSSYNEQFF
TRBV19,-,TRBJ1-1,CASSRTGGNTEAFF
TRBV4-2,-,TRBJ2-2,CASSQMRDTGELFF
TRBV6-5,-,TRBJ2-1,CASSSRASNEQFF
TRBV7-2,-,TRBJ2-7,CASSLGREVYEQYF
TRBV19,-,TRBJ2-3,CASRPTGGIGLTDTQYF
TRBV5-4,-,TRBJ2-1,CASSSLTSGRAQEQFF
TRBV27,-,TRBJ2-1,CASSFGTASYNEQFF
TRBV19,-,TRBJ1-5,CASSIRSGAIQDQPQHF
TRBV15,-,TRBJ1-5,CATSRVGDGNQPQHF
TRBV19,-,TRBJ2-7,CASSLPGSPYEQYF
TRBV3-1/TRBV3-2,-,TRBJ1-2,CASSPNYTF
TRBV18,-,TRBJ2-1,CASSPLAYYNEQFF
TRBV28,-,TRBJ2-7,CASYPLQGSNYEQYF
TRBV6-1,-,TRBJ2-7,CASSSRDRVTYEQYF
TRBV5-6,-,TRBJ2-1,CASSSLAGRSYNEQFF
TRBV15,few,TRBJ2-7,CATSRDSGSSYEQYF
TRBV5-5,once,TRBJ2-3,CASRARGGVGTDTQYF
TRBV9,-,TRBJ1-2,CASSGGGGILNYGYTF
TRBV30,-,TRBJ2-7,CAWSGQANYEQYF
TRBV27,-,TRBJ2-7,CASGRTSVYEQYF
TRBV10-3,-,TRBJ2-1,CAISVRVGTSGRNEQFF
TRBV11-2,-,TRBJ2-2,CASRQGNTGELFF
TRBV11-2,-,TRBJ2-1,CASSLVGGYNEQFF
TRBV6-6,-,TRBJ2-2,CASSYSISGSGELFF
TRBV12-5,-,TRBJ1-2,CASALTGRGYTF
TRBV7-9,-,TRBJ1-1,CASSFGNTEAFF
TRBV27,-,TRBJ1-3,CASRPGAAGNTIYF
TRBV19,-,TRBJ1-2,CASSTAMVWGQSYGYTF
TRBV29-1,-,TRBJ2-3,CSVEQGRGRTDTQYF
TRBV5-1,-,TRBJ2-3,CASSLGAAGLVDTQYF
TRBV6-6,-,TRBJ1-5,CASKPGQGYQPQHF
TRBV6-5,-,TRBJ1-1,CASSYTGDTEAFF
TRBV6-5,-,TRBJ2-2,CASNLQGGGTGELFF
TRBV19,few,TRBJ1-2,CASSRTVNYGYTF
TRBV7-9,-,TRBJ1-2,CASTMSTGDGYTF
TRBV10-3,-,TRBJ1-5,CAISRDNSNQPQHF
TRBV7-9,-,TRBJ1-1,CASSHRTTGVNTEAFF
TRBV21-1,-,TRBJ2-1,CASSPKVVLAGNHNEQFF
TRBV4-1,-,TRBJ2-7,CASSQLPGQGPYEQYF
TRBV7-6,-,TRBJ1-1,CASSLGRRGDTEAFF
TRBV7-2,-,TRBJ1-2,CASSLGQAANYGYTF
TRBV7-8,-,TRBJ1-2,CASRPTGGGGYTF
TRBV6-5,-,TRBJ2-7,CASSYGASGSTEQYF
TRBV29-1,-,TRBJ1-2,CSVRQGWDGYTF
TRBV20-1,-,TRBJ2-1,CSARDRNEQFF
TRBV7-9,few,TRBJ2-5,CASSQRTKHQETQYF
TRBV10-2,-,TRBJ2-5,CASSEGGVETSVWETQYF
TRBV28,-,TRBJ1-1,CASSSNHRDRGSGTEAFF
TRBV9,-,TRBJ2-7,CASSATPNPGEQYF
TRBV5-4,few,TRBJ2-2,CASSPMVRAESTGELFF
TRBV18,-,TRBJ2-1,CASSPSRTSGRGSYNEQFF
TRBV30,-,TRBJ1-2,CAWLDRTSNYGYTF
TRBV30,-,TRBJ2-7,CAWSFSGSGEQYF
TRBV29-1,-,TRBJ1-2,CSVERSGGYTF
TRBV30,once,TRBJ2-1,CAWSGGQGRGNEQFF
TRBV10-3,-,TRBJ1-1,CAIRDTGGLVTEAFF
TRBV18,-,TRBJ2-7,CASSPDRGGEQYF
TRBV6-6,-,TRBJ1-1,CASGLAGTEAFF